Listed here are 8 T cell receptor beta chains from one sample, sequenced in a study of T-cell reconstitution after alpha-beta-depleted transplantation in children. Unique molecular identifiers were used in preparing the TCRbeta library. TCRdb independently ran MiXCR on the PCR reads; one entry per CDR3 protein. The sample holds 200,000 to 250,000 distinct CDR3 sequences; roughly 9% are singletons and the top ten take about 6%. Source: PBMCs from the stem cell graft donor, taken from the stem cell graft. All receptors come from a human donor who donated a stem cell graft to a child with acute lymphoblastic leukemia.

The chain joins TRBV27 to TRBJ1-1; no clear D gene. The CDR3 is 14 residues long. Germline CDR1 is MNHEY and CDR2 is SMNVEV (reference sequence). The V end was cut by 2 bases, the J end by 4 bases, with 11 bases between. This CDR3 is CASSLGPSTTEAFF. As DNA, the CDR3 is TGTGCCAGCAGTTTAGGGCCCTCAACCACTGAAGCTTTCTTT.

This clonotype turned up a few times. The gene calls are TRBV29-1 and TRBJ1-2, with D hard to call. The CDR3 contains 15 residues. Germline lookup yields CDR1 SQVTM and CDR2 ANQGSEA. V was clipped by 4 bases and J by 1 base, with 16 bases between them. CDR3 in amino acids: CSVVDWQEYNYGYTF. CDR3 nucleotide sequence: TGCAGCGTTGTGGACTGGCAGGAATATAACTATGGCTACACCTTC.

J is TRBJ2-5 and V is TRBV6-2 or TRBV6-3; TRBD2 matches 9 bases. This CDR3 has 17 residues. Germline-derived CDR1 and CDR2 are MNHEY and SVGEGT. J was trimmed by 5 bases and V by 2 bases; bases with no gene match: 12. The DNA of the CDR3 is TGTGCCAGCAGTTACGTGCTAGCGGGGTCCCAGGGGGAGACCCAGTACTTC. It yields the protein CASSYVLAGSQGETQYF.

This clonotype was observed at least ten times. The J gene is TRBJ2-7, the V gene TRBV6-6, with D perhaps TRBD1 (5 bases). CDR1 and CDR2 (germline): MNHNY, SVGAGI (reference sequence). Trimming removed 8 bases at V and 5 bases at J, with 10 bases between. CDR3 size: 11 residues. This chain's CDR3 is CASERGDEQYF. The CDR3 coding sequence is TGTGCCAGCGAAAGGGGTGACGAGCAGTACTTC.

The V call is TRBV19, the J call TRBJ2-1; TRBD1 might be the D (6 bases). This CDR3 has 15 amino acids. CDR1 is LNHDA and CDR2 is SQIVND in the germline V gene (reference sequence). V lost 3 bases and J lost 8, with 17 bases in between. CDR3 nucleotides: TGTGCCAGTAGTATCAGGGGCAGGCCCCTCGATGAGCAGTTCTTC. Protein product: CASSIRGRPLDEQFF.

This clonotype was recorded many times. CDR3 nucleotide sequence: TGTGCCAGCGGGTTGGTGGAGACCCAGTACTTC. Amino acid sequence: CASGLVETQYF. The J gene is TRBJ2-5, the V gene TRBV6-1, with D unclear. The CDR3 consists of 11 residues. CDR1 is MNHNS and CDR2 is SASEGT in the germline V gene. V lost 8 bases and J 5 bases, leaving 9 bases between the germline ends.

The chain joins TRBV20-1 to TRBJ1-6; no reliable D call. The CDR3 is 18 amino acids. CDR1 is DFQATT and CDR2 is SNEGSKA in the germline V gene (reference sequence). Trimming shortened V by 5 bases and J by 0 bases, and 20 bases separated the two germline ends. The CDR3 coding sequence is TGCAGTGCTCCTTTATTGCTAGAGGCGAGCTCCTATAATTCACCCCTCCACTTT. Encoded protein: CSAPLLLEASSYNSPLHF.

V and J are TRBV7-2 and TRBJ2-7; 12 bases line up with TRBD2. Germline V gene sequence: CDR1 SGHTA, CDR2 FQGNSA. The V gene end was trimmed by 3 bases and the J gene end by 3 bases; junction bases not matched to a gene: 3. The CDR3 length is 15 residues. CDR3 sequence (DNA): TGTGCCAGCAGCTTTCAGACTAGCGGGGGCTACGAGCAGTACTTC. It codes for CASSFQTSGGYEQYF.